One and the same sample provided the 17 T cell receptor beta chains below, sequenced in a study of cytomegalovirus exposure and HLA in healthy donors. With 60 Vbeta and 13 Jbeta primers, the PCR was carried out. Method: immunoSEQ multiplex PCR; TCRdb's copy keeps in-frame clones and lacks some. The sample includes 80,000 or so clones, 75% to 80% seen only once; the top ten take 4% to 5.5%. Sample: PBMCs. The receptors come from a man aged 35 to 55 in good health and CMV-seronegative.

The chain couples TRBV25-1 to TRBJ2-5; 8 bases fit TRBD1. The junction had 7 bases not matched to a gene; V was cut back by 8 bases and J by 2 bases. The germline gives CDR1 MGHDK, CDR2 SYGVNS. CDR3 size: 14 residues. CDR3 in DNA: TGTGCCAGCCTCGACAGGGGCTGGCAAGAGACCCAGTACTTC. This translates into CASLDRGWQETQYF.

The rearrangement uses TRBV18 and TRBJ2-3; 11 nucleotides agree with TRBD2. V lost 3 bases, J lost 4 bases, and 6 bases stayed unmatched. The CDR3 is made up of 16 amino acids. Germline V lookup: CDR1 KGHSH, CDR2 LQKENI. The CDR3 region is CASSPKLAGDADTQYF. As DNA, the CDR3 is TGTGCCAGCTCACCCAAACTAGCGGGAGACGCAGATACGCAGTATTTT.

V and J are TRBV30 and TRBJ2-7; TRBD2 agrees at 11 bases. Per germline, CDR1 GTSNPN and CDR2 SVGIG (reference sequence). The length of the CDR3 is 16 residues. V dropped 3 bases and J dropped 1; count of bases not matched to a gene: 8. CDR3 amino acids: CAWSPSRTSGSYEQYF. CDR3 nucleotide sequence: TGTGCCTGGAGCCCTTCCCGGACTAGCGGGTCCTACGAGCAGTACTTC.

V and J are TRBV10-3 and TRBJ2-2; 9 bases agree with TRBD2. CDR3 length: 15 residues. Germline-derived CDR1 and CDR2 are ENHRY and SYGVKD. The trim removed 10 bases at V and 4 bases at J, leaving 10 bases unmatched. CDR3: CASSFSGSGTGELFF. As DNA, the CDR3 is TGTGCCAGCTCGTTTAGCGGGAGTGGCACCGGGGAGCTGTTTTTT.

The V and J genes are TRBV6-5 and TRBJ1-1, with D perhaps matching TRBD1 (6 bases). Deletions cut 0 bases from V and 4 bases from J, with 12 bases between. The CDR3 covers 15 residues. CDR1 MNHEY and CDR2 SVGAGI come from the germline V gene. The chain's CDR3 is CASSYSRGQGTEAFF. In DNA form, the CDR3 reads TGTGCCAGCAGTTACTCGCGGGGGCAAGGCACTGAAGCTTTCTTT.

This chain uses TRBV14 with TRBJ1-1; D is uncertain. CDR3 length equals 14 residues. Looked up from germline, CDR1 is SGHDN and CDR2 is FVKESK. V was shortened by 2 bases and J by 0 bases, with 7 bases between the two germline ends. Written as DNA, the CDR3 is TGTGCCAGCAGCCAACTGGCCGTGAACACTGAAGCTTTCTTT. It is translated as CASSQLAVNTEAFF. Combining the CDR3 with reference TRBV14 and TRBJ1-1 gives the whole variable domain EAGVTQFPSHSVIEKGQTVTLRCDPISGHDNLYWYRRVMGKEIKFLLHFVKESKQDESGMPNNRFLAERTGGTYSTLKVQPAELEDSGVYFCASSQLAVNTEAFFGQGTRLTVV.

The chain recombines TRBV9 with TRBJ1-1; the D is unclear. The CDR3 is 13 residues long. The V end lost 3 bases, the J end lost 3 bases, and 9 bases lay between the germline ends. Germline V gene data show CDR1 as SGDLS and CDR2 as YYNGEE. The CDR3: CASSARGYTEAFF. In DNA, the CDR3 is TGTGCCAGCAGCGCCCGGGGATACACTGAAGCTTTCTTT.

V is TRBV7-9 and J is TRBJ1-5; D not resolved. CDR1 and CDR2 from the germline V gene are SEHNR and FQNEAQ (reference sequence). V was trimmed by 3 bases and J by 5 bases, leaving 5 bases between them. This CDR3 is built from 12 residues. For the CDR3, the DNA is TGTGCCAGCAGCTTCGCGTATCAGCCCCAGCATTTT. Translation: CASSFAYQPQHF.

The chain uses TRBV28 and TRBJ2-1; 13 bases are a match to TRBD2. The junction had 7 bases not matched to a gene; V was cut back by 4 bases and J by 10 bases. The CDR3 extends over 15 amino acids. Germline CDR1 MDHEN, CDR2 SYDVKM. CDR3 in DNA: TGTGCCAGCAGTTCCGGGACTAGCGGGGTAGCGGAGCAGTTCTTC. Residues: CASSSGTSGVAEQFF.

The chain is built from TRBV5-1 and TRBJ2-1, with D unresolved. V gave up 4 bases and J gave up 7 bases, with 18 bases separating them. The CDR3 consists of 15 residues. Germline loops: CDR1 SGHRS, CDR2 YFSETQ. This chain's CDR3 is CASSPFTSLPNEQFF. The DNA of the CDR3 is TGCGCCAGCAGCCCATTTACCTCACTTCCAAATGAGCAGTTCTTC.

CDR3 bases: TGTGCCAGCAGTCTCGACAGCCCCAATGAAAAACTGTTTTTT. Residues: CASSLDSPNEKLFF. The chain recombines TRBV28 with TRBJ1-4, with D possibly TRBD1 on 5 matching bases. The CDR3 runs 14 residues. Germline CDR1 reads MDHEN; CDR2 reads SYDVKM. V was pared by 5 bases and J by 5 bases, with 12 bases between.

V is TRBV7-3 and J is TRBJ1-1; no clear D. Germline V CDR1 and CDR2: SGHTA, FQGTGA. V was trimmed by 5 bases and J by 1 base, leaving 14 bases between them. This CDR3 comprises 15 residues. The CDR3 nucleotides are TGTGCCAGCAGCACGTCCCCAGCGACGAACACTGAAGCTTTCTTT. Translated: CASSTSPATNTEAFF.

This clone was found once. One end of the junction is discordant with germline, which a read error may explain. The chain combines TRBV10-3 with TRBJ2-7, with a possible D match to TRBD1 (6 bases). Germline V gene lookup returns CDR1 ENHRY and CDR2 SYGVKD. CDR3 length equals 10 residues. The CDR3 region has the DNA TGTGCCCCTCCCCGGCAGGGGACCAACTTC. This codes for CAPPRQGTNF.

The rearrangement joins TRBV20-1 to TRBJ2-3, with D unclear. V was pared by 6 bases and J by 0 bases, with 4 bases between. Per the germline V gene, CDR1 is DFQATT and CDR2 is SNEGSKA (reference sequence). The length of the CDR3 is 11 residues. The CDR3 region has the DNA TGCAGTGCCTCTAGCACAGATACGCAGTATTTT. It specifies CSASSTDTQYF.

This rearrangement joins TRBV7-3 to TRBJ2-3, with TRBD1 matching over 8 bases. V lost 5 bases and J lost 4; bases outside the gene matches: 5. In germline, CDR1 is SGHTA, CDR2 FQGTGA. The CDR3 totals 14 residues. The CDR3 nucleotides read TGTGCCAGCAGCCGCGGACAGGGTGCAGATACGCAGTATTTT. It yields the protein CASSRGQGADTQYF. The full variable domain, its missing parts supplied by reference TRBV7-3 and TRBJ2-3, is GAGVSQTPSNKVTEKGKYVELRCDPISGHTALYWYRQSLGQGPEFLIYFQGTGAADDSGLPNDRFFAVRPEGSVSTLKIQRTERGDSAVYLCASSRGQGADTQYFGPGTRLTVL.

The chain joins TRBV7-2 to TRBJ2-3, with 10 nucleotides matching TRBD2. The length of the CDR3 is 16 residues. Germline V gives CDR1 SGHTA, CDR2 FQGNSA. V lost 5 bases, J lost 5 bases, and 10 bases stayed unmatched. The CDR3 bases are TGTGCCAGCAGCCTCCTAGCGGGAGTGGTGGGAGATACGCAGTATTTT. Its translation is CASSLLAGVVGDTQYF. Full variable domain (outside the CDR3, taken from reference TRBV7-2 and TRBJ2-3): GAGVSQSPSNKVTEKGKDVELRCDPISGHTALYWYRQSLGQGLEFLIYFQGNSAPDKSGLPSDRFSAERTGGSVSTLTIQRTQQEDSAVYLCASSLLAGVVGDTQYFGPGTRLTVL.

The rearrangement uses TRBV27 and TRBJ1-5; D gene uncertain. There are 16 residues in the CDR3. Looked up from germline, CDR1 is MNHEY and CDR2 is SMNVEV (reference sequence). Trimming took 10 bases from V and 0 from J, leaving 19 bases between them. In DNA form, the CDR3 reads TGTGCCACCTCAGGAACGGCAGCTGATAGCAATCAGCCCCAGCATTTT. This encodes CATSGTAADSNQPQHF.